The 18 T cell receptor beta chains in this list originate from one sample, sequenced in a study of blood T cell repertoires in COVID-19. The table came from immunoSEQ multiplex PCR; TCRdb's copy has only in-frame clones and leaves some out. The sample consists of 170,000 or so clones, about 82% of them appearing once. What was sequenced was peripheral blood. These receptors were collected from a man aged 50 or older with active or convalescent COVID-19.

The chain has TRBV7-2 and TRBJ1-6, with TRBD1 matching 10 bases. CDR3 length equals 15 residues. After removal of 7 bases from V and 5 bases from J, the junction contained 5 bases not matched to a gene. CDR1 SGHTA and CDR2 FQGNSA come from the germline V gene. CDR3 sequence: CASTRDRGDNSPLHF. DNA for the CDR3: TGTGCCAGCACTAGGGACAGGGGAGATAATTCACCCCTCCACTTT.

This chain connects TRBV2 to TRBJ1-2, with 10 nucleotides matching TRBD1. Germline V gene data show CDR1 as SNHLY and CDR2 as FYNNEI. The CDR3 covers 16 residues. V lost 10 bases, J lost 3 bases, and 14 bases stayed unmatched. CDR3 sequence reads: CATNRQGAWVDYGYTF. CDR3 DNA: TGTGCCACCAACCGACAGGGGGCCTGGGTGGACTATGGCTACACCTTC.

This clone was found once. The V and J genes are TRBV19 and TRBJ2-7, with D possibly TRBD1 on 6 matching bases. Germline V gives CDR1 LNHDA, CDR2 SQIVND (reference sequence). CDR3 length: 15 residues. V was cut by 5 bases and J by 3 bases, with 17 bases left in between. The CDR3 DNA reads TGTGCCAGTAGTCCCCAAGCCGGACAGATCTACGAGCAGTACTTC. Amino acids: CASSPQAGQIYEQYF.

Regarding this clone: At one boundary the junction diverges from the germline segment, which might be a read error. J is TRBJ2-1 and V is TRBV7-7, with a tentative D call TRBD1 (6 bases). CDR1 and CDR2 from the germline V gene are SSHAT and FNYEAQ (reference sequence). This CDR3 has 13 residues. CDR3 residues: CASSFEQGNEQFF. For the CDR3, the DNA is TGTGCTAGCAGCTTCGAACAGGGAAATGAGCAGTTCTTC.

This chain links TRBV7-2 with TRBJ2-1; the match to TRBD2 covers 12 bases. Germline V CDR1 and CDR2: SGHTA, FQGNSA. This CDR3 contains 15 residues. J lost 8 bases, V lost 5 bases, and 7 bases had no gene match. The CDR3 loop is CASSIGTSGRDEQFF. DNA of the CDR3: TGTGCCAGCAGCATCGGGACTAGCGGGCGGGATGAGCAGTTCTTC. The whole variable domain, filled in from reference TRBV7-2 and TRBJ2-1, reads GAGVSQSPSNKVTEKGKDVELRCDPISGHTALYWYRQSLGQGLEFLIYFQGNSAPDKSGLPSDRFSAERTGGSVSTLTIQRTQQEDSAVYLCASSIGTSGRDEQFFGPGTRLTVL.

The chain is built from TRBV9 and TRBJ2-3; unclear D gene. Germline values: CDR1 SGDLS, CDR2 YYNGEE. V was cut by 0 bases and J by 7 bases, with 9 bases left in between. CDR3 length: 13 amino acids. CDR3 protein: CASSVASSYTQYF. CDR3 DNA sequence: TGTGCCAGCAGCGTAGCCTCTTCGTATACGCAGTATTTT.

Written as DNA, the CDR3 is TGTGCCAGCAGCTTAGCTTTATCGGGTGGAACTGAAGCTTTCTTT. As protein: CASSLALSGGTEAFF. This rearrangement joins TRBV7-9 to TRBJ1-1; D is uncertain. CDR3 length equals 15 residues. CDR1 is SEHNR and CDR2 is FQNEAQ in the germline V gene (reference sequence). V was clipped by 0 bases and J by 5 bases, with 13 bases between them.

The chain uses TRBV7-6 and TRBJ1-4, with D tentatively TRBD1 (5 bases). This CDR3 contains 15 residues. The V end was cut by 5 bases, the J end by 7 bases, with 17 bases between. Germline V lookup: CDR1 SGHVS, CDR2 FNYEAQ. The CDR3 region is CASSPGQAPGEKLFF. DNA for the CDR3: TGTGCCAGCAGCCCAGGACAAGCACCGGGTGAAAAACTGTTTTTT.

The V gene is TRBV5-1, the J gene TRBJ2-3, with 14 bases aligning to TRBD2. V was clipped by 4 bases and J by 2 bases; unmatched bases: 6. The CDR3 length is 17 residues. Germline lookup yields CDR1 SGHRS and CDR2 YFSETQ. CDR3: CASSTGLAGGLTDTQYF. The CDR3 coding sequence is TGCGCCAGCAGCACTGGACTAGCGGGGGGTCTCACAGATACGCAGTATTTT.

The rearrangement uses TRBV19 and TRBJ2-3, with TRBD2 matching 7 bases. The CDR3 is 15 amino acids. Germline CDR1 LNHDA, CDR2 SQIVND (reference sequence). J was trimmed by 8 bases and V by 7 bases; bases with no gene match: 15. CDR3 amino acids: CASTPPGLRGGTQYF. As DNA, the CDR3 is TGTGCCAGTACCCCTCCGGGACTAAGGGGTGGTACGCAGTATTTT.

This chain links TRBV19 with TRBJ2-5; 13 positions agree with TRBD2. The CDR3 loop spans 16 amino acids. J was trimmed by 4 bases and V by 4 bases; bases with no gene match: 6. Germline CDR1 LNHDA, CDR2 SQIVND (reference sequence). CDR3 nucleotides: TGTGCCAGTAGTACGAGGACTAGCGGGGGATCAGAGACCCAGTACTTC. It codes for CASSTRTSGGSETQYF.

The rearrangement links TRBV7-9 to TRBJ2-1; 11 bases match TRBD2. From germline, CDR1 is SEHNR and CDR2 FQNEAQ (reference sequence). The CDR3 has 17 residues. After removal of 5 bases from V and 0 bases from J, the junction contained 6 bases not matched to a gene. CDR3 nucleotides: TGTGCCAGCAGCGTTAGCGGGGGGGCGAGCTCCTACAATGAGCAGTTCTTC. It codes for CASSVSGGASSYNEQFF.

This sequence joins TRBV5-8 and TRBJ1-5; 9 bases fit TRBD1. The CDR3 totals 17 residues. V dropped 4 bases and J dropped 1; count of bases not matched to a gene: 9. Germline-derived CDR1 and CDR2 are SGHTS and YDEGEE. The CDR3 bases are TGTGCCAGCAGCGAGAGGACAGGGGCGTTCAGCAATCAGCCCCAGCATTTT. As protein: CASSERTGAFSNQPQHF.

The chain combines TRBV11-3 with TRBJ2-1; 9 bases map to TRBD1. The germline V gene encodes CDR1 SGHNT and CDR2 YENEEA. The CDR3 is 15 residues long. Trimming took 5 bases from V and 5 from J; bases not matched to a gene: 7. As DNA, the CDR3 is TGTGCCAGCAGCCGTCCGGGACAGGGTCACAATGAGCAGTTCTTC. Translating it yields CASSRPGQGHNEQFF.

The CDR3, as DNA: TGTGCCAGCAGCTTACTAGCGGGAGGGCCTTTAGAGACCCAGTACTTC. It codes for CASSLLAGGPLETQYF. The V call is TRBV7-2, the J call TRBJ2-5; TRBD2 aligns across 12 bases. V lost 2 bases to trimming and J lost 4 bases; unmatched junction nucleotides: 5. CDR3 size: 16 residues. In germline, CDR1 is SGHTA, CDR2 FQGNSA.

The chain links TRBV25-1 to TRBJ1-3; TRBD1 aligns across 11 bases. The germline V gene encodes CDR1 MGHDK and CDR2 SYGVNS. The trim removed 4 bases at V and 8 bases at J, leaving 7 bases unmatched. The CDR3 consists of 15 residues. The CDR3 is CASSGGGQGEDTIYF. The CDR3 nucleotides are TGTGCCAGCAGTGGTGGGGGACAGGGGGAGGACACCATATATTTT. Full variable domain (rest looked up from reference TRBV25-1 and TRBJ1-3): EADIYQTPRYLVIGTGKKITLECSQTMGHDKMYWYQQDPGMELHLIHYSYGVNSTEKGDLSSESTVSRIRTEHFPLTLESARPSHTSQYLCASSGGGQGEDTIYFGEGSWLTVV.

The V and J genes are TRBV5-1 and TRBJ1-2; no firm D call. The CDR3 consists of 14 residues. Germline-derived CDR1 and CDR2 are SGHRS and YFSETQ. Between the trimmed V and J ends, which lost 0 bases and 2 bases, there was a span of 8 bases. The CDR3 sequence: CASSLDSSNYGYTF. As DNA, the CDR3 is TGCGCCAGCAGCTTGGACAGCAGCAACTATGGCTACACCTTC.

The genes are TRBV5-1 and TRBJ1-1; D is perhaps TRBD1 (6 bases). With 6 bases removed from V and 1 base from J, the gap between germline ends came to 16 bases. The germline V gene encodes CDR1 SGHRS and CDR2 YFSETQ. The CDR3 extends over 15 amino acids. CDR3 DNA sequence: TGCGCCAGCACCGCAGTGGGGGCCGGGAACACTGAAGCTTTCTTT. The encoded protein is CASTAVGAGNTEAFF.